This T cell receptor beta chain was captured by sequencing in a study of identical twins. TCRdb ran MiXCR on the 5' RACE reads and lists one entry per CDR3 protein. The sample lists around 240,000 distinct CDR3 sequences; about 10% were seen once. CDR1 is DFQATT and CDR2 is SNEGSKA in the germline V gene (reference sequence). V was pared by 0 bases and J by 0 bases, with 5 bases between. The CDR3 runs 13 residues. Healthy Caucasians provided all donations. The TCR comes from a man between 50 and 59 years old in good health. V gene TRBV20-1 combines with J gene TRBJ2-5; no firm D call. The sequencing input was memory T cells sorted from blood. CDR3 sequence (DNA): TGCAGTGCTAGAGACTTTAACCAAGAGACCCAGTACTTC. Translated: CSARDFNQETQYF.